This T cell receptor beta chain emerged from a study of OX40 agonist ivuxolimab in advanced cancers. This clone was counted only a few times. Any history of autoimmune disease or systemic immunosuppression disqualified patients. Using immunoSEQ multiplex PCR, the repertoire was profiled, and TCRdb retains in-frame clones only, with some absent. Of some 8,300 clones listed, 55% to 75% are singletons. The specimen was CD4+ or CD8+ T cells sorted from blood, collected in a trial of the OX40 agonist ivuxolimab. This receptor was taken from an adult with an advanced solid tumor such as melanoma, head and neck, liver or kidney cancer.

Here the CDR3 reads CASGFGVSYNEQFF. CDR3 coding DNA: TGTGCTAGTGGTTTCGGGGTGTCCTACAATGAGCAGTTCTTC. The chain uses TRBV12-5 and TRBJ2-1, with D maybe TRBD2 (5 bases). CDR1 is LGHNT, CDR2 FRNRAP, per germline. The CDR3 has 14 residues. V lost 3 bases and J lost 1, with 7 bases in between.